These 26 T cell receptor beta chains were all obtained from the same sample, sequenced in a study of response to subunit inactivated influenza vaccine. Each CDR3 protein is one row after TCRdb ran MiXCR on the RT-PCR reads. The table has roughly 700,000 distinct CDR3 sequences, roughly 13% seen once; the top ten hold around 7%. Sequencing used PBMCs from blood, obtained 14 days before vaccination. Receptors originate from a man between 45 and 60 years old who received an inactivated influenza vaccine.

This clonotype appeared a few times. V gene TRBV12-3 or TRBV12-4 combines with J gene TRBJ2-5; D gene unclear. The V gene lost 3 bases and the J gene lost 5 bases, with 10 bases spanning the gap. CDR3 length equals 13 residues. The DNA for the CDR3 is TGTGCCAGCAGTTTCGGCAGTGCGGAGACCCAGTACTTC. Protein product: CASSFGSAETQYF.

This clonotype was seen just once. This rearrangement joins TRBV3-1 to TRBJ2-3; D is perhaps TRBD1 (5 bases). The length of the CDR3 is 17 residues. The V gene lost 10 bases and the J gene lost 0 bases, with 23 bases spanning the gap. In germline, CDR1 is LGHDT, CDR2 YNNKEL (reference sequence). Here the CDR3 DNA reads TGTGCCACCTGCCAAGACTCCTTGACAGATAGCACAGATACGCAGTATTTT. Protein product: CATCQDSLTDSTDTQYF.

This clonotype was found many times. CDR3 residues: CASSVRDSSYEQYF. CDR3 sequence (DNA): TGTGCCAGCAGCGTTCGGGACAGCTCCTACGAGCAGTACTTC. The chain couples TRBV9 to TRBJ2-7; 7 bases map to TRBD1. Germline V gives CDR1 SGDLS, CDR2 YYNGEE. The CDR3 spans 14 residues. The J segment lost 0 bases and the V segment lost 2 bases, leaving 2 bases of the junction unmatched.

This clonotype occurred many times. The chain employs TRBV6-1 and TRBJ2-1, with D perhaps TRBD1 (6 bases). The V end was cut by 5 bases, the J end by 3 bases, with 11 bases between. Germline CDR1 reads MNHNS; CDR2 reads SASEGT. CDR3 length: 14 residues. Here the CDR3 DNA reads TGTGCCAGCAGTCGAAGGACAGTCTACAATGAGCAGTTCTTC. Protein: CASSRRTVYNEQFF.

The V gene is TRBV7-2, the J gene TRBJ1-1; D is perhaps TRBD1 (5 bases). Looked up from germline, CDR1 is SGHTA and CDR2 is FQGNSA. This CDR3 contains 11 residues. Between the trimmed V and J ends, which lost 7 bases and 8 bases, there was a span of 11 bases. Here the CDR3 reads CASNLGVEAFF. CDR3 in DNA: TGTGCCAGCAACCTGGGGGTGGAAGCTTTCTTT.

This clonotype was found a few times. The chain combines TRBV5-1 with TRBJ1-4; 9 bases are shared with TRBD1. With 4 bases clipped from V and 2 bases from J, the junction kept 3 bases outside the gene matches. The germline V gene has CDR1 SGHRS and CDR2 YFSETQ. This CDR3 has 15 amino acids. CDR3 amino acids: CASSLTGGTNEKLFF. The CDR3, as DNA: TGCGCCAGCAGCCTTACAGGGGGCACTAATGAAAAACTGTTTTTT. Full variable domain (rest looked up from reference TRBV5-1 and TRBJ1-4): KAGVTQTPRYLIKTRGQQVTLSCSPISGHRSVSWYQQTPGQGLQFLFEYFSETQRNKGNFPGRFSGRQFSNSRSEMNVSTLELGDSALYLCASSLTGGTNEKLFFGSGTQLSVL.

This clonotype has a handful of counts. The V gene is TRBV12-3 or TRBV12-4, the J gene TRBJ2-3; 11 nucleotides match TRBD2. V shed 3 bases and J 5 bases; nucleotides not matched to a gene: 1. The CDR3 totals 14 residues. The CDR3: CASSFSGGEDTQYF. The DNA of the CDR3 is TGTGCCAGCAGTTTTAGCGGGGGGGAAGATACGCAGTATTTT.

This chain joins TRBV4-1 and TRBJ2-7; the D call may be TRBD1 or TRBD2 (5 bases each). This CDR3 contains 17 residues. Germline V gene data show CDR1 as MGHRA and CDR2 as YSYEKL. Trimming stripped 0 bases from V and 6 bases from J, with 21 bases between. The CDR3 sequence: CASSQESLRDGPSEQYF. The CDR3 nucleotides read TGCGCCAGCAGCCAAGAATCTCTCAGGGACGGTCCAAGCGAGCAGTACTTC.

This clonotype has just a few counts. This chain joins TRBV5-1 and TRBJ2-7, with TRBD1 matching over 9 bases. The CDR3 runs to 16 residues. The J segment lost 1 base and the V segment lost 0 bases, leaving 5 bases of the junction unmatched. Per the germline V gene, CDR1 is SGHRS and CDR2 is YFSETQ. The chain's CDR3 is CASSLEGQGGSYEQYF. DNA of the CDR3: TGCGCCAGCAGCTTGGAGGGACAGGGAGGTTCCTACGAGCAGTACTTC.

V is TRBV20-1 and J is TRBJ2-1; TRBD2 matches at 8 bases. The V and J ends lost 0 bases and 7 bases, in that order; junction bases with no gene match: 17. The CDR3 is 18 amino acids. CDR1 and CDR2 (germline): DFQATT, SNEGSKA (reference sequence). DNA for the CDR3: TGCAGTGCTAGAGATTGGGGGAAGACGGGAGGGCCGGGGAATGAGCAGTTCTTC. Translating it yields CSARDWGKTGGPGNEQFF.

The gene calls are TRBV20-1 and TRBJ1-5, with D tentatively TRBD1 (5 bases). CDR3 size: 14 residues. Germline lookup yields CDR1 DFQATT and CDR2 SNEGSKA (reference sequence). Trimming left V 2 bases short and J 4 bases short, with 12 bases between. DNA for the CDR3: TGCAGTGCTAGACCTGACAGAGTGAATCAGCCCCAGCATTTT. Protein sequence: CSARPDRVNQPQHF.

The table lists this clonotype with a few counts. This chain joins TRBV20-1 and TRBJ2-1; tentative D call: TRBD2 (5 bases). CDR1 is DFQATT and CDR2 is SNEGSKA in the germline V gene (reference sequence). The V and J ends lost 0 bases and 2 bases respectively, with 11 bases between them. There are 15 residues in the CDR3. CDR3 bases: TGCAGTGCTAGAGATCTACGGGAAGCCTACAATGAGCAGTTCTTC. It specifies CSARDLREAYNEQFF.

This sequence joins TRBV5-1 and TRBJ2-1, with TRBD2 identical over 12 bases. The length of the CDR3 is 20 residues. The junction had 14 bases not matched to a gene; V was cut back by 0 bases and J by 4 bases. Germline V gene lookup returns CDR1 SGHRS and CDR2 YFSETQ. The DNA of the CDR3 is TGCGCCAGCAGCTTGGAATCTCTTGCGACTAGCGGGAGTCATTACAATGAGCAGTTCTTC. Translation: CASSLESLATSGSHYNEQFF.

In its sample, this clonotype was seen a few times. This chain uses TRBV7-2 with TRBJ1-6; D might be TRBD1 (5 bases). V was pared by 1 base and J by 5 bases, with 6 bases between. This CDR3 spans 14 amino acids. Looked up from germline, CDR1 is SGHTA and CDR2 is FQGNSA. CDR3 DNA: TGTGCCAGCAGCTTAGGGACAAATAATTCACCCCTCCACTTT. Translated, it gives CASSLGTNNSPLHF.

Ten or more counts support this clonotype. The chain joins TRBV12-3 or TRBV12-4 to TRBJ2-5; D possibly uses TRBD1 or TRBD2 (6 bases each). The CDR3 extends over 14 amino acids. Trimming removed 6 bases from V and 6 bases from J, with 17 bases in between. The CDR3 is CASSPVGGAKTQYF. The CDR3 DNA sequence: TGTGCCAGCAGCCCAGTCGGGGGCGCGAAGACCCAGTACTTC.

This rearrangement joins TRBV6-1 to TRBJ2-7, with 10 bases lining up with TRBD2. There are 15 residues in the CDR3. The V gene end was trimmed by 6 bases and the J gene end by 1 base; junction bases not matched to a gene: 6. CDR1 and CDR2 from the germline V gene are MNHNS and SASEGT. CDR3 sequence (DNA): TGTGCCAGCAGAAAACTAGCGGGGAAGTCCTACGAGCAGTACTTC. Translated: CASRKLAGKSYEQYF.

J is TRBJ2-4 and V is TRBV12-3 or TRBV12-4; D perhaps matches TRBD2 (6 bases). CDR3 size: 14 residues. Trimming removed 7 bases from V and 6 bases from J, with 16 bases in between. The CDR3 nucleotides are TGTGCCAGCACTCCTCGGGACTTTCCAAACATTCAGTACTTC. Residues: CASTPRDFPNIQYF.

The chain uses TRBV5-1 and TRBJ1-2, with 9 bases matching TRBD1. V was clipped by 4 bases and J by 4 bases; unmatched bases: 11. The CDR3 spans 16 residues. Germline CDR1 reads SGHRS; CDR2 reads YFSETQ. The CDR3 loop reads CASSITGGDYSYGYTF. For the CDR3, the DNA is TGCGCCAGCAGCATCACAGGGGGCGATTATAGCTATGGCTACACCTTC.

This clonotype appeared many times. The gene calls are TRBV12-3 or TRBV12-4 and TRBJ2-1; 7 bases line up with TRBD2. CDR3 length equals 17 residues. V dropped 5 bases and J dropped 5; count of bases not matched to a gene: 15. The CDR3 DNA sequence: TGTGCCAGCAGTGAATCCGGGACGGGGGGTACCCACAATGAGCAGTTCTTC. This translates into CASSESGTGGTHNEQFF.

The V call is TRBV6-5, the J call TRBJ1-2; the match to TRBD1 covers 7 bases. V trimming: 4 bases; J trimming: 4 bases; junction bases outside the gene matches: 12. There are 16 residues in the CDR3. CDR1 MNHEY and CDR2 SVGAGI come from the germline V gene. The CDR3 spells CASSSIELGGTYGYTF. The CDR3 DNA reads as TGTGCCAGCAGTTCAATCGAACTAGGGGGCACCTATGGCTACACCTTC.

V is TRBV6-2 or TRBV6-3 and J is TRBJ1-1, with D possibly TRBD1 on 5 matching bases. Germline CDR1 is MNHEY and CDR2 is SVGEGT. This CDR3 has 14 amino acids. Trimming removed 9 bases from V and 4 bases from J, with 18 bases in between. This chain's CDR3 is CARMRQPTPTEAFF. CDR3 in DNA: TGTGCCAGGATGAGACAGCCCACCCCCACTGAAGCTTTCTTT.

This clonotype showed up just a few times. The chain employs TRBV27 and TRBJ1-6; D gene uncertain. V lost 4 bases to trimming and J lost 6 bases, with 7 bases between them. Germline V lookup: CDR1 MNHEY, CDR2 SMNVEV (reference sequence). The length of the CDR3 is 13 residues. The CDR3 nucleotides are TGTGCCAGCAGTTATGCAGTTAATTCACCCCTCCACTTT. Protein sequence: CASSYAVNSPLHF.

This clonotype has only one observation. This chain connects TRBV20-1 to TRBJ2-5; no firm D call. Looked up from germline, CDR1 is DFQATT and CDR2 is SNEGSKA (reference sequence). The germline V and J ends were trimmed by 1 base and 0 bases, with 9 bases remaining between them. CDR3 length: 14 residues. The CDR3 bases are TGCAGTGCTAGAGTTCCTCCGTACCAAGAGACCCAGTACTTC. Residues: CSARVPPYQETQYF.

This clonotype occurred a few times. The gene calls are TRBV12-3 or TRBV12-4 and TRBJ2-1; D may be TRBD1 or TRBD2 (5 bases each). This CDR3 has 12 amino acids. V was pared by 1 base and J by 12 bases, with 10 bases between. The CDR3 reads CASSLGGLGQFF. CDR3 sequence (DNA): TGTGCCAGCAGTTTAGGGGGGTTGGGGCAGTTCTTC.

The chain is built from TRBV6-2 or TRBV6-3 and TRBJ2-5; D possibly corresponds to TRBD2 (5 bases). This CDR3 is built from 17 residues. V lost 3 bases and J lost 7, with 24 bases in between. CDR1 and CDR2 (germline): MNHEY, SVGEGT. The CDR3 sequence is CASSYLASFMSDRTQYF. DNA of the CDR3: TGTGCCAGCAGTTATCTCGCTAGCTTTATGTCTGATCGGACCCAGTACTTC.

This clonotype showed up just a few times. V is TRBV12-3 or TRBV12-4 and J is TRBJ2-3; D unclear. This CDR3 has 13 residues. The V end was cut by 3 bases, the J end by 6 bases, with 10 bases between. The CDR3 here is CASSFVFRDTQYF. DNA for the CDR3: TGTGCCAGCAGTTTTGTCTTCCGGGATACGCAGTATTTT.